The T cell receptor (delta chain) under discussion was sequenced for a study of Vδ1+ human thymocytes. This clone has only a few counts. Its antigen is currently unknown. The germline V and J ends were trimmed by 5 bases and 2 bases, with 30 bases remaining between them. The CDR3 extends over 20 amino acids. CDR1 TSWWSYY and CDR2 QGS come from the germline V gene. Sequences come from RNA converted to cDNA by reverse transcription. Pooled V-gene forward primers with one constant-region reverse primer generated the CDR3 amplicons by multiplex PCR. TCRdb ran CATT on the multiplex PCR reads. The data contain about 58,000 delta-chain clones, approximately 16% of them singletons. Points from the study as a whole: Thymic TRG and TRD repertoires appeared highly polyclonal, with Gaussian CDR3 length distributions. TRD repertoires were essentially private, unlike widely shared TRG clonotypes. Unexpected Vdelta2 sequences could cause misinterpretation of bulk repertoire data.

Thymocytes were sorted as CD3+ TCRVdelta1+ TCRVdelta2- after alphabeta T cell depletion. Between roughly 98% and 99.6% of sorted thymocytes were Vdelta1+. The receptor's source is a girl under two years old who had congenital heart surgery. Specimen: Vdelta1+ gamma-delta thymocytes from the thymus. The subset: FACS-sorted CD3+ TCRalphabeta- TCRVdelta1+ TCRVdelta2- thymocytes. The J gene is TRDJ1, the V gene TRDV1; maybe TRDD2 (7 bases). CDR3 coding DNA: TGTGCTCTTGGGTCCCCTTCCTGTTTAGGGCTGGGGAGGGCTACCGATAAACTCATCTTT. This gives the protein CALGSPSCLGLGRATDKLIF.